This entry features one T cell receptor (beta chain) sequence. Its antigen is not known. The sample carries other DNA sequences with the same CDR3. The entry originates in a study of cytomegalovirus exposure and HLA in healthy donors. Donors counted as nominally healthy when sampled, yet unrecorded immune exposures were likely. PCR employed 60 Vbeta and 13 Jbeta primers. In the study's own analysis: About 10 million shared chains were among some 75 million unique TCR beta chains counted in a later analysis. This table comes from immunoSEQ multiplex PCR, and its TCRdb copy is limited to in-frame clones, with some not included. V and J calls and clone size come straight from that table; D and trimming were deduced from the DNA. The top ten clones hold about 8% of a sample with tens of thousands of clones, around 90% of them seen once. This CDR3 is built from 17 residues. In germline, CDR1 is KGHSH, CDR2 LQKENI. The V segment lost 1 base and the J segment 3 bases; nucleotides outside the gene matches: 8.

General observations from the study: An analysis done earlier found most TCR beta V segments productive about 87% or about 30% of the time.

The chain employs TRBV18 and TRBJ1-1; 10 bases agree with TRBD1. The TCR originated in a middle-aged woman in good health and CMV-seropositive. The specimen sequenced was PBMCs. The CDR3 sequence is CASSPLGQGYGYTEAFF. The DNA of the CDR3 is TGTGCCAGCTCACCACTGGGACAGGGGTATGGGTACACTGAAGCTTTCTTT.